The 20 T cell receptor beta chains listed next were all sequenced from one sample in a study of T cell changes during pregnancy in multiple sclerosis. Libraries were prepared by immunoSEQ multiplex PCR; TCRdb keeps only in-frame clonotypes and omits some of them. This table has tens of thousands of clones, 92% appearing once. The specimen was peripheral blood, collected after pregnancy. These receptors originate from a female donor with multiple sclerosis, enrolled in a pregnancy study.

The chain links TRBV27 to TRBJ1-2; D is possibly TRBD1 (5 bases). The CDR3 has 13 amino acids. V shed 3 bases and J shed 5 bases, with 10 bases lying between them. Germline-derived CDR1 and CDR2 are MNHEY and SMNVEV (reference sequence). The CDR3 coding sequence is TGTGCCAGCAGTTTTCAGGGTCGGTATGGCTACACCTTC. Protein: CASSFQGRYGYTF.

The J gene is TRBJ1-2, the V gene TRBV7-8; D call uncertain. Germline loops: CDR1 SGHVS, CDR2 FQNEAQ. This CDR3 is built from 17 residues. Trimming took 1 base from V and 2 from J, leaving 17 bases between them. CDR3 sequence reads: CASSLGIGGLTNYGYTF. CDR3 DNA: TGTGCCAGCAGCTTAGGAATCGGCGGGTTAACGAACTATGGCTACACCTTC.

This chain joins TRBV5-6 and TRBJ2-2; 7 nucleotides match TRBD2. Trimming at V came to 0 bases and at J to 6 bases, leaving 14 bases not matched to a gene. There are 18 residues in the CDR3. Per germline, CDR1 SGHDT and CDR2 YYEEEE. CDR3 nucleotide sequence: TGTGCCAGCAGCTTGGGTGGGGGGGGACCGATACACGCCGGGGAGCTGTTTTTT. Translation gives CASSLGGGGPIHAGELFF. The full variable domain, its missing parts supplied by reference TRBV5-6 and TRBJ2-2, is DAGVTQSPTHLIKTRGQQVTLRCSPKSGHDTVSWYQQALGQGPQFIFQYYEEEERQRGNFPDRFSGHQFPNYSSELNVNALLLGDSALYLCASSLGGGGPIHAGELFFGEGSRLTVL.

This clone was counted only a few times. The rearrangement joins TRBV30 to TRBJ1-5, with 7 bases aligning to TRBD1. V lost 2 bases and J lost 5; bases outside the gene matches: 6. Germline loops: CDR1 GTSNPN, CDR2 SVGIG (reference sequence). CDR3 length equals 14 residues. Written as DNA, the CDR3 is TGTGCCTGGAGTCCACCCACAGGGGATCAGCCCCAGCATTTT. It specifies CAWSPPTGDQPQHF.

This chain joins TRBV19 and TRBJ2-7, with D possibly being TRBD1 (6 bases). The CDR3 is 15 residues long. V was cut by 5 bases and J by 13 bases, with 27 bases left in between. Germline values: CDR1 LNHDA, CDR2 SQIVND (reference sequence). CDR3 bases: TGTGCCAGTAGTGCCTCACCAGACCCCTCCGGGACAACTTACTTC. Translating gives CASSASPDPSGTTYF. The whole variable domain, filled in from reference TRBV19 and TRBJ2-7, reads DGGITQSPKYLFRKEGQNVTLSCEQNLNHDAMYWYRQDPGQGLRLIYYSQIVNDFQKGDIAEGYSVSREKKESFPLTVTSAQKNPTAFYLCASSASPDPSGTTYFGPGTRLTVT.

The chain recombines TRBV6-1 with TRBJ2-5; D is perhaps TRBD1 (5 bases). V was clipped by 4 bases and J by 1 base, with 7 bases between them. The CDR3 spans 13 residues. Germline assignment: CDR1 MNHNS and CDR2 SASEGT. The CDR3 spells CASSGQIQETQYF. CDR3 in DNA: TGTGCCAGCAGTGGACAGATCCAAGAGACCCAGTACTTC.

The chain is built from TRBV6-4 and TRBJ2-2; TRBD1 matches at 9 bases. The CDR3 runs to 15 residues. Per germline, CDR1 MRHNA and CDR2 SNTAGT. V was clipped by 4 bases and J by 7 bases; unmatched bases: 7. The chain's CDR3 is CASSVSGQGIGELFF. CDR3 nucleotide sequence: TGTGCCAGCAGTGTTTCGGGACAGGGAATCGGGGAGCTGTTTTTT.

The chain is built from TRBV5-1 and TRBJ1-3; unclear D gene. This CDR3 is 14 amino acids long. Trimming cost V 0 bases and J 6 bases, with 10 bases left between them. Germline CDR1 SGHRS, CDR2 YFSETQ. As DNA, the CDR3 is TGCGCCAGCAGCTTGGGGGAGAGTGAAAACACCATATATTTT. Its protein product is CASSLGESENTIYF.

V gene TRBV10-3 combines with J gene TRBJ2-1; 11 bases line up with TRBD1. V lost 5 bases to trimming and J lost 3 bases; unmatched junction nucleotides: 3. CDR3 size: 15 residues. From germline, CDR1 is ENHRY and CDR2 SYGVKD. CDR3 sequence reads: CAISSGQGGYNEQFF. The DNA of the CDR3 is TGTGCCATCAGTTCGGGACAGGGGGGCTACAATGAGCAGTTCTTC.

The CDR3, as DNA: TGTGCCAGTAGTCCCGAACTAGCCTCGTACTCCACAGATACGCAGTATTTT. As protein: CASSPELASYSTDTQYF. The rearrangement uses TRBV19 and TRBJ2-3, with D possibly TRBD2 on 6 matching bases. Deletions cut 5 bases from V and 2 bases from J, with 20 bases between. The length of the CDR3 is 17 residues. Looked up from germline, CDR1 is LNHDA and CDR2 is SQIVND (reference sequence).

This clone was observed once. V gene TRBV2 combines with J gene TRBJ1-1; TRBD1 might be the D (5 bases). From germline, CDR1 is SNHLY and CDR2 FYNNEI. CDR3 size: 14 residues. With 4 bases removed from V and 2 bases from J, the gap between germline ends came to 11 bases. In nucleotides, the CDR3 is TGTGCCAGCAGTGCAGGGTCTCTTAACACTGAAGCTTTCTTT. Encoded protein: CASSAGSLNTEAFF.

The gene calls are TRBV18 and TRBJ2-7; D is perhaps TRBD2 (6 bases). The CDR3 is 13 residues long. V was cut by 4 bases and J by 4 bases, with 11 bases left in between. Germline CDR1 is KGHSH and CDR2 is LQKENI. Here the CDR3 reads CASSRYGSYEQYF. CDR3 DNA sequence: TGTGCCAGCTCACGGTACGGGAGTTACGAGCAGTACTTC.

This clone is a singleton in its sample. The chain has TRBV7-9 and TRBJ2-1, with D perhaps matching TRBD2 (5 bases). The CDR3 consists of 15 residues. V shed 1 base and J shed 2 bases, with 9 bases lying between them. Germline CDR1 and CDR2: SEHNR and FQNEAQ (reference sequence). This CDR3 reads CASSLGTSTYNEQFF. CDR3 DNA: TGTGCCAGCAGCTTAGGGACTTCCACCTACAATGAGCAGTTCTTC.

The rearrangement joins TRBV6-5 to TRBJ1-2; 8 nucleotides match TRBD1. This CDR3 has 13 residues. V lost 6 bases, J lost 10 bases, and 10 bases stayed unmatched. Germline loops: CDR1 MNHEY, CDR2 SVGAGI. The CDR3 sequence is CASSPGTGRTYTF. DNA of the CDR3: TGTGCCAGCAGCCCCGGGACAGGTCGCACCTACACCTTC.

This clone was seen just once. V usage is TRBV5-6 and J usage is TRBJ1-1; D is unclear. The CDR3 length is 13 residues. Trimming stripped 6 bases from V and 0 bases from J, with 9 bases between. CDR1 SGHDT and CDR2 YYEEEE come from the germline V gene. The CDR3 loop reads CASNVQLNTEAFF. DNA for the CDR3: TGTGCCAGCAACGTACAGTTGAACACTGAAGCTTTCTTT.

V is TRBV19 and J is TRBJ1-2, with D possibly being TRBD1 (6 bases). Looked up from germline, CDR1 is LNHDA and CDR2 is SQIVND (reference sequence). V lost 3 bases, J lost 0 bases, and 20 bases lay in between. This CDR3 region has 18 residues. The CDR3 sequence is CASSMAPHRDTPNYGYTF. The DNA for the CDR3 is TGTGCCAGTAGTATGGCCCCGCACCGGGACACACCTAACTATGGCTACACCTTC.

The chain couples TRBV7-8 to TRBJ1-1; 7 bases are a match to TRBD1. With V trimmed by 2 bases and J by 1 base, 4 bases remained unmatched. This CDR3 spans 15 amino acids. Germline loops: CDR1 SGHVS, CDR2 FQNEAQ. CDR3 coding DNA: TGTGCCAGCAGCTTACAACAGGGGTGGAACACTGAAGCTTTCTTT. Encoded protein: CASSLQQGWNTEAFF.

The chain recombines TRBV7-2 with TRBJ2-2; D unclear. The germline gives CDR1 SGHTA, CDR2 FQGNSA. The CDR3 is 14 amino acids. With 0 bases removed from V and 6 bases from J, the gap between germline ends came to 8 bases. The CDR3 nucleotides read TGTGCCAGCAGCTTAGCTTCGGTCCCCGGGGAGCTGTTTTTT. It is translated as CASSLASVPGELFF.

This clone was seen once. This rearrangement joins TRBV30 to TRBJ1-2; 8 nucleotides match TRBD1. Germline trimming cut 4 bases from V and 4 bases from J; bases unmatched to any gene: 8. Germline values: CDR1 GTSNPN, CDR2 SVGIG (reference sequence). The CDR3 sequence is 14 residues long. The CDR3 sequence is CAWIGQGTIYGYTF. In DNA, the CDR3 is TGTGCCTGGATCGGACAGGGCACTATCTATGGCTACACCTTC.

V gene TRBV5-6 combines with J gene TRBJ2-4; 8 nucleotides match TRBD1. Germline CDR1 is SGHDT and CDR2 is YYEEEE. V gave up 6 bases and J gave up 8 bases; unmatched junction bases: 7. This CDR3 has 13 amino acids. In nucleotides, the CDR3 is TGTGCCAGCACCGCCGGGACAGGTCACATTCAGTACTTC. Amino acids: CASTAGTGHIQYF. The full variable domain, in which reference TRBV5-6 and TRBJ2-4 provide the parts outside the CDR3, is DAGVTQSPTHLIKTRGQQVTLRCSPKSGHDTVSWYQQALGQGPQFIFQYYEEEERQRGNFPDRFSGHQFPNYSSELNVNALLLGDSALYLCASTAGTGHIQYFGAGTRLSVL.